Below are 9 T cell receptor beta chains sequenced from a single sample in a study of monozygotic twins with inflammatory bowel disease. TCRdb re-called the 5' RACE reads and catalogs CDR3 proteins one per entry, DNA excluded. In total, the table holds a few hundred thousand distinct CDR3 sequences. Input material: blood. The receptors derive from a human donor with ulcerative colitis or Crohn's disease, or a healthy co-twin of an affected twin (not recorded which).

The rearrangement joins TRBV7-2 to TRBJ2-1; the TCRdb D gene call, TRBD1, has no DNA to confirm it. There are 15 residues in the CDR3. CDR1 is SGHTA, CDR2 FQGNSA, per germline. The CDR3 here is CASSRDRATPSEQFF.

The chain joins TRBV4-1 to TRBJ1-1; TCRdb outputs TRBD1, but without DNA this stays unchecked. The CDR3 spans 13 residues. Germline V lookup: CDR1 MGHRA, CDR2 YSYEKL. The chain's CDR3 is CASSYRDRLEAFF.

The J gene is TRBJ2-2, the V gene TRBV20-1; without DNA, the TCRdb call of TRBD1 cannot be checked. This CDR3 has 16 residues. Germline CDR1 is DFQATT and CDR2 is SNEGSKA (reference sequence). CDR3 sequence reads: CSARDKTGENTGELFF.

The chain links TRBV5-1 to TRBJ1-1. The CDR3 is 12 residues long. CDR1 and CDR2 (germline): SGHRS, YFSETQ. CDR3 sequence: CASSWGNTEAFF.

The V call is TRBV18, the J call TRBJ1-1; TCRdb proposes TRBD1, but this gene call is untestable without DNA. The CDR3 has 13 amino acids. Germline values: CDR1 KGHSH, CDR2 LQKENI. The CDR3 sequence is CASSPATGAEAFF. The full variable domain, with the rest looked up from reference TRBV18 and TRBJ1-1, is NAGVMQNPRHLVRRRGQEARLRCSPMKGHSHVYWYRQLPEEGLKFMVYLQKENIIDESGMPKERFSAEFPKEGPSILRIQQVVRGDSAAYFCASSPATGAEAFFGQGTRLTVV.

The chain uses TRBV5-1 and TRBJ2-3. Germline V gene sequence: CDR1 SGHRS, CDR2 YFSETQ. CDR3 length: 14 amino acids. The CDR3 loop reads CASSLDSTQDTQYF.

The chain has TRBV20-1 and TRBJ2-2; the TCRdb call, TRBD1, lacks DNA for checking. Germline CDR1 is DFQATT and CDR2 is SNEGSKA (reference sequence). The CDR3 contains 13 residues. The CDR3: CSASPGRGGELFF.

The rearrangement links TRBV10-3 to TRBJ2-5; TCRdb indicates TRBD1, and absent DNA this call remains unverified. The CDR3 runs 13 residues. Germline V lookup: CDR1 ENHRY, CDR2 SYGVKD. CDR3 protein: CAISTGDGETQYF.

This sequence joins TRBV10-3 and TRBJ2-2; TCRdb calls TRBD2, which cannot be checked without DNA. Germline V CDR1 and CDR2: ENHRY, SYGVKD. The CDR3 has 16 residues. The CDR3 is CAIMPGGLASTGELFF.